Listed below are T cell receptor beta chains from one sample, sequenced in a study of CD8 T cells in Susac syndrome. TCRdb analysed the immunoSEQ multiplex PCR reads with MiXCR anew, one entry per CDR3 protein. The repertoire holds roughly 130,000 distinct CDR3 sequences, with about 95% as singletons. The specimen was CD4+ T cells from PBMCs. The receptors were gathered from a human donor with multiple sclerosis. Both conserved end residues are part of each CDR3. D genes are given only for firm matches.

J: TRBJ2-7; V: TRBV12-3/TRBV12-4; D: TRBD1; CDR3: CASSTGTVLYEQYF
J: TRBJ2-1; V: TRBV29-1; D: .; CDR3: CSVDLAATYNEQFF
J: TRBJ2-3; V: TRBV7-2; D: .; CDR3: CASSRGGGGTDTQYF
J: TRBJ2-4; V: TRBV23-1; D: TRBD1; CDR3: CASSQSWDRGDIQYF
J: TRBJ2-7; V: TRBV20-1; D: .; CDR3: CSARVSAYEQYF
J: TRBJ2-7; V: TRBV12-3/TRBV12-4; D: .; CDR3: CASSLPRPGNEQYF
J: TRBJ2-3; V: TRBV27; D: TRBD2; CDR3: CASSLDGASGRYTDTQYF
J: TRBJ2-2; V: TRBV24-1; D: .; CDR3: CATSEQGLTDTGELFF
J: TRBJ1-2; V: TRBV12-3/TRBV12-4; D: .; CDR3: CASSLKYGYTF
J: TRBJ2-7; V: TRBV4-2; D: TRBD2; CDR3: CASSQVIAGAQYEQYF
J: TRBJ2-3; V: TRBV24-1; D: TRBD1; CDR3: CATATGTGPGVRTDTQYF
J: TRBJ1-1; V: TRBV29-1; D: .; CDR3: CSVEEVNTEAFF
J: TRBJ1-2; V: TRBV7-9; D: .; CDR3: CASSLDYGANYGYTF
J: TRBJ2-7; V: TRBV28; D: TRBD2; CDR3: CASSLLRSGRAGTLGEQYF
J: TRBJ2-7; V: TRBV7-9; D: .; CDR3: CASSLDTGYEQYF
J: TRBJ2-5; V: TRBV3-1; D: .; CDR3: CASSLRTQEETQYF
J: TRBJ1-2; V: TRBV19; D: .; CDR3: CASSILGRSGTHTF
J: TRBJ2-1; V: TRBV11-2; D: .; CDR3: CASSFVGGEQFF
J: TRBJ2-3; V: TRBV24-1; D: TRBD2; CDR3: CATSDPTSVTTDTQYF